One sample yielded the 17 T cell receptor beta chains listed below, sequenced in a study of blood T cell repertoires in COVID-19. Sequenced by immunoSEQ multiplex PCR; TCRdb stores in-frame clones only, minus some. The table records over 120,000 clones, about nine tenths of them present only once. Sequencing input: peripheral blood. The receptors shown here come from a human donor in a cohort sampled during active COVID-19.

This chain links TRBV11-3 with TRBJ1-1; 10 bases align to TRBD1. The germline CDR1 and CDR2 sequences are SGHNT and YENEEA. This CDR3 region has 15 residues. J gave up 3 bases and V 5 bases, and 6 bases lay outside the gene matches. The CDR3 nucleotides are TGTGCCAGCAGCAGGGGACAGGGGCGCGACACTGAAGCTTTCTTT. This gives the protein CASSRGQGRDTEAFF.

The CDR3 sequence: CASTRWRGTRETQYF. The CDR3 DNA reads TGCGCCAGCACCAGATGGCGGGGGACTCGGGAGACCCAGTACTTC. The genes are TRBV5-1 and TRBJ2-5; 7 bases map to TRBD2. Germline V gives CDR1 SGHRS, CDR2 YFSETQ. The CDR3 extends over 15 amino acids. Trimming removed 6 bases from V and 5 bases from J; junction bases left unmatched: 13.

This chain connects TRBV6-6 to TRBJ2-5, with D maybe TRBD2 (5 bases). The V end was cut by 4 bases, the J end by 4 bases, with 10 bases between. CDR1 is MNHNY, CDR2 SVGAGI, per germline (reference sequence). The CDR3 spans 13 residues. CDR3 region: CASSSLGIETQYF. In nucleotides, the CDR3 is TGTGCCAGCAGTTCACTAGGGATAGAGACCCAGTACTTC.

The genes are TRBV19 and TRBJ1-6; TRBD1 matches at 8 bases. Trimming removed 6 bases from V and 0 bases from J; junction bases left unmatched: 10. Germline V lookup: CDR1 LNHDA, CDR2 SQIVND (reference sequence). The CDR3 is 18 amino acids. CDR3 loop: CASRWDRKNSSYNSPLHF. As DNA, the CDR3 is TGTGCCAGTAGATGGGACAGGAAAAACAGCTCCTATAATTCACCCCTCCACTTT.

This chain joins TRBV19 and TRBJ2-7, with D possibly being TRBD1 (7 bases). Germline-derived CDR1 and CDR2 are LNHDA and SQIVND (reference sequence). This CDR3 is 15 amino acids long. V was cut by 5 bases and J by 1 base, with 15 bases left in between. The DNA of the CDR3 is TGTGCCAGTAGTGGAGGGACAGCCTCTTCCTACGAGCAGTACTTC. Residues: CASSGGTASSYEQYF. Variable domain in full (rest from reference TRBV19 and TRBJ2-7): DGGITQSPKYLFRKEGQNVTLSCEQNLNHDAMYWYRQDPGQGLRLIYYSQIVNDFQKGDIAEGYSVSREKKESFPLTVTSAQKNPTAFYLCASSGGTASSYEQYFGPGTRLTVT.

This rearrangement joins TRBV11-2 to TRBJ2-7; no clear D gene. Trimming removed 1 base from V and 4 bases from J, with 8 bases in between. From germline, CDR1 is SGHAT and CDR2 FQNNGV. The CDR3 is 13 residues long. CDR3 region: CASSLAPGYEQYF. Here the CDR3 DNA reads TGTGCCAGCAGCTTAGCTCCAGGATACGAGCAGTACTTC.

J is TRBJ1-5 and V is TRBV5-8; 8 bases are a match to TRBD1. The V segment lost 2 bases and the J segment 3 bases; nucleotides outside the gene matches: 13. The CDR3 sequence is 18 residues long. Per the germline V gene, CDR1 is SGHTS and CDR2 is YDEGEE. In DNA form, the CDR3 reads TGTGCCAGCAGCTTCCCCCGGGTGGGACAGGTAATCAATCAGCCCCAGCATTTT. The encoded protein is CASSFPRVGQVINQPQHF. The variable domain in full, completed from reference TRBV5-8 and TRBJ1-5, reads EAGVTQSPTHLIKTRGQQATLRCSPISGHTSVYWYQQALGLGLQFLLWYDEGEERNRGNFPPRFSGRQFPNYSSELNVNALELEDSALYLCASSFPRVGQVINQPQHFGDGTRLSIL.

The chain joins TRBV1 to TRBJ2-4; TRBD2 is the table's D call, not checked against the DNA. TRBV1 is flagged as a pseudogene. The CDR3 is 20 residues long. The CDR3 loop reads CTSSQDPMTSGGTIKNIQYF. The CDR3 DNA reads TGCACCAGCAGCCAAGACCCCATGACTAGCGGGGGGACTATTAAAAACATTCAGTACTTC.

The chain recombines TRBV5-4 with TRBJ2-2; 8 bases are shared with TRBD1. Germline trimming cut 4 bases from V and 4 bases from J; bases unmatched to any gene: 6. CDR3 length equals 15 residues. Looked up from germline, CDR1 is SGHNT and CDR2 is YYREEE (reference sequence). The CDR3 DNA is TGTGCCAGCAGCAGGGGGACAGGTGGCACCGGGGAGCTGTTTTTT. Encoded protein: CASSRGTGGTGELFF.

V gene TRBV6-6 combines with J gene TRBJ1-2; 9 positions agree with TRBD1. The ends lost 5 bases at V and 6 bases at J; junction bases unmatched: 22. The germline V gene encodes CDR1 MNHNY and CDR2 SVGAGI (reference sequence). CDR3 length: 19 amino acids. The chain's CDR3 is CASSPLRAGQGVFRDGYTF. The CDR3 nucleotides are TGTGCCAGCAGTCCCCTTAGGGCGGGACAGGGAGTCTTTAGGGATGGCTACACCTTC.

The chain carries TRBV6-6 and TRBJ1-2; TRBD1 matches 8 bases. This CDR3 spans 13 amino acids. Germline V gene sequence: CDR1 MNHNY, CDR2 SVGAGI (reference sequence). The V gene end was trimmed by 8 bases and the J gene end by 7 bases; junction bases not matched to a gene: 9. CDR3 loop: CASVGQGSGGYTF. The CDR3 nucleotides read TGTGCCAGCGTTGGACAGGGCTCGGGTGGCTACACCTTC.

This chain links TRBV5-6 with TRBJ2-3, with 15 bases that match TRBD2. There are 18 residues in the CDR3. Germline-derived CDR1 and CDR2 are SGHDT and YYEEEE. V was clipped by 4 bases and J by 2 bases; unmatched bases: 8. The chain's CDR3 is CASSTGTSGGIFTDTQYF. The CDR3 DNA is TGTGCCAGCAGCACCGGGACTAGCGGGGGGATATTCACAGATACGCAGTATTTT.

The V gene is TRBV11-2, the J gene TRBJ1-2; perhaps TRBD1 as D (5 bases). Trimming removed 5 bases at V and 0 bases at J, with 16 bases between. The CDR3 is made up of 16 amino acids. CDR1 is SGHAT and CDR2 is FQNNGV in the germline V gene. DNA of the CDR3: TGTGCCAGCAGCCCCAGGGTCGCGGTAGCTAACTATGGCTACACCTTC. Amino acids: CASSPRVAVANYGYTF.

This chain uses TRBV20-1 with TRBJ1-5, with 10 nucleotides matching TRBD1. This CDR3 contains 14 residues. With 5 bases clipped from V and 7 bases from J, the junction kept 8 bases outside the gene matches. CDR1 and CDR2 (germline): DFQATT, SNEGSKA (reference sequence). In DNA form, the CDR3 reads TGCAGTGCTGGTGACAGGGGGCCGGAACAGCCCCAGCATTTT. Amino acid sequence: CSAGDRGPEQPQHF.

V is TRBV12-5 and J is TRBJ2-5; 11 bases map to TRBD1. The CDR3 consists of 16 residues. V was clipped by 5 bases and J by 1 base; unmatched bases: 6. The germline gives CDR1 LGHNT, CDR2 FRNRAP. The CDR3 coding sequence is TGTGCTAGTGGTGCCGGGACAGGGGGTTTCCAAGAGACCCAGTACTTC. This translates into CASGAGTGGFQETQYF.

The V gene is TRBV4-1, the J gene TRBJ1-6; no clear D. Deletions cut 4 bases from V and 9 bases from J, with 10 bases between. CDR1 is MGHRA and CDR2 is YSYEKL in the germline V gene. The CDR3 is 13 amino acids. CDR3 sequence: CASSPIGGSPLHF. The CDR3 DNA reads as TGCGCCAGCAGCCCGATAGGCGGTTCACCCCTCCACTTT.

This clone occurred once. The rearrangement links TRBV7-2 to TRBJ2-3; D is perhaps TRBD1 (5 bases). The V gene lost 2 bases and the J gene lost 4 bases, with 13 bases spanning the gap. Germline CDR1 is SGHTA and CDR2 is FQGNSA. This CDR3 is built from 15 residues. CDR3 protein: CASSLTTTDSDTQYF. CDR3 DNA: TGTGCCAGCAGCTTAACCACGACAGATTCAGATACGCAGTATTTT. The complete variable domain, with remaining parts taken from reference TRBV7-2 and TRBJ2-3, reads GAGVSQSPSNKVTEKGKDVELRCDPISGHTALYWYRQSLGQGLEFLIYFQGNSAPDKSGLPSDRFSAERTGGSVSTLTIQRTQQEDSAVYLCASSLTTTDSDTQYFGPGTRLTVL.